A selection of T cell receptor beta chains follows, all from one sample in a study of blood T cell repertoires in COVID-19. The table came from immunoSEQ multiplex PCR; TCRdb's copy has only in-frame clones and leaves some out. The table has over 100,000 clones, more than 75% seen once. Sequencing was done on a sample of peripheral blood. Source of these receptors: a man in his 70s with acute or convalescent COVID-19. The CDR3 runs from the conserved cysteine through the conserved F or W. Clone size is not always given. Where it is, it says once, few, many or a class for expanded clones.

>-|TRBJ2-7|TRBV18
CASSPSGGRIPPNYEQYF
>once|TRBJ2-7|TRBV5-4
CASSLGGQGRYEQYF
>once|TRBJ1-6|TRBV2
CASSEVGQSHSPLHF
>-|TRBJ1-1|TRBV27
CASSSGGTNTEAFF
>few|TRBJ1-6|TRBV7-8
CASSLGIKGTPLHF
>few|TRBJ1-6|TRBV19
CASNNVKGDSPLHF
>-|TRBJ1-4|TRBV5-1
CASSSARTQRGEKLFF
>-|TRBJ2-2|TRBV2
CASRWGGVGNTGELFF
>-|TRBJ1-6|TRBV28
CASSDSSYNSPLHF
>-|TRBJ1-1|TRBV2
CASSEGQGAYPTEAFF
>-|TRBJ1-6|TRBV14
CASSQVPQGANSPLHF
>-|TRBJ2-3|TRBV10-1
CASSGQGKGTDTQYF
>many|TRBJ2-7|TRBV7-9
CASSLDFSYEQYF
>-|TRBJ2-2|TRBV14
CASSLKRGGLPGELFF
>-|TRBJ2-2|TRBV24-1
CATSVTGGSVGELFF
>-|TRBJ1-1|TRBV6-1
CASSEDRGTEAFF